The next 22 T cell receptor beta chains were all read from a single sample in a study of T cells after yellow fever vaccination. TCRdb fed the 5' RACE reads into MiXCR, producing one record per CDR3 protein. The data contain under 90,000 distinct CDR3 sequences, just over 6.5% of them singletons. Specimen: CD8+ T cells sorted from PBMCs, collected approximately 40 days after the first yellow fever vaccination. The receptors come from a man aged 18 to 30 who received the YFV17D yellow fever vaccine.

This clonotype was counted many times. CDR3 loop: CASSLGGSAYNEQFF. CDR3 nucleotide sequence: TGTGCCAGCAGTTTGGGGGGCTCTGCCTACAATGAGCAGTTCTTC. The chain joins TRBV12-3 or TRBV12-4 to TRBJ2-1, with D perhaps assigned TRBD1 or TRBD2 (6 bases each). The CDR3 has 15 residues. Between the trimmed V and J ends, which lost 3 bases and 2 bases, there was a span of 11 bases.

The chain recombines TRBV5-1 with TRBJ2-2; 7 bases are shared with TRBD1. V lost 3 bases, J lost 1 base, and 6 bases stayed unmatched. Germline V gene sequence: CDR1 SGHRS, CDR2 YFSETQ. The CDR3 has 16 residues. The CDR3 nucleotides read TGCGCCAGCAGCTCATACAGGGGAAGGAACACCGGGGAGCTGTTTTTT. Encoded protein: CASSSYRGRNTGELFF.

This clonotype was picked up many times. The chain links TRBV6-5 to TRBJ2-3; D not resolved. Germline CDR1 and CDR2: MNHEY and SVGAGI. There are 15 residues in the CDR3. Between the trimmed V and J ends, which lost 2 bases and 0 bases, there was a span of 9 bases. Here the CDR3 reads CASSYGPASTDTQYF. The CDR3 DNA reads TGTGCCAGCAGTTACGGGCCAGCTAGCACAGATACGCAGTATTTT.

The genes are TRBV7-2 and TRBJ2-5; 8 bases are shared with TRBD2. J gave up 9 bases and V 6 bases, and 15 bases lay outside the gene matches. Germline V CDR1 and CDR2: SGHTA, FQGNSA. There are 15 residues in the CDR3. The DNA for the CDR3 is TGTGCCAGCAGATTACTGGCGGGACTAGGGGATGCCCAGTACTTC. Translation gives CASRLLAGLGDAQYF.

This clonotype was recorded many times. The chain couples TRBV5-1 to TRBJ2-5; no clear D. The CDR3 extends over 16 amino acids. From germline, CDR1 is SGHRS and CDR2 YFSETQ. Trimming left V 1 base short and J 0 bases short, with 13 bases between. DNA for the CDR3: TGCGCCAGCAGCTTGTATCCGGATGAGTACCAAGAGACCCAGTACTTC. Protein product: CASSLYPDEYQETQYF. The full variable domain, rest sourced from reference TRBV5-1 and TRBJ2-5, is KAGVTQTPRYLIKTRGQQVTLSCSPISGHRSVSWYQQTPGQGLQFLFEYFSETQRNKGNFPGRFSGRQFSNSRSEMNVSTLELGDSALYLCASSLYPDEYQETQYFGPGTRLLVL.

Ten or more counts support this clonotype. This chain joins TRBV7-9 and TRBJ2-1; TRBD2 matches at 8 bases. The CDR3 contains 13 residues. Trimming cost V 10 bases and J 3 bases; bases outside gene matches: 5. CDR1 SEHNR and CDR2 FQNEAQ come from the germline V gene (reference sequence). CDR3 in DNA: TGTGCCACCCGGGGGGGGCTCTACAATGAGCAGTTCTTC. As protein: CATRGGLYNEQFF.

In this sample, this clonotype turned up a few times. The CDR3 reads CASSYLAGGQETQYF. CDR3 bases: TGTGCCAGCAGTTACCTAGCGGGGGGGCAGGAGACCCAGTACTTC. The chain has TRBV6-5 and TRBJ2-5, with 12 bases aligning to TRBD2. V lost 2 bases, J lost 5 bases, and 3 bases stayed unmatched. The CDR3 is 15 amino acids. Germline CDR1 is MNHEY and CDR2 is SVGAGI.

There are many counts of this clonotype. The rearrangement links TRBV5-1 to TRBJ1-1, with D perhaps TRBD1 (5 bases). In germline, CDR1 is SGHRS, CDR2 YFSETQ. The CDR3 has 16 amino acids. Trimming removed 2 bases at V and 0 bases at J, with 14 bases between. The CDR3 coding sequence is TGCGCCAGCAGCTTTCGCAGGGTCCACATGAACACTGAAGCTTTCTTT. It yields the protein CASSFRRVHMNTEAFF.

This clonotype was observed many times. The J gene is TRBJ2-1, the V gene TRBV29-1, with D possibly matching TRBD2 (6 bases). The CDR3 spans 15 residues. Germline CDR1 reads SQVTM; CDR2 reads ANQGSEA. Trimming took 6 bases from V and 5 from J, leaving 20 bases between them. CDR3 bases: TGCAGCGTGGTGACTAGGCGGTCGCGGAACAATGAGCAGTTCTTC. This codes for CSVVTRRSRNNEQFF.

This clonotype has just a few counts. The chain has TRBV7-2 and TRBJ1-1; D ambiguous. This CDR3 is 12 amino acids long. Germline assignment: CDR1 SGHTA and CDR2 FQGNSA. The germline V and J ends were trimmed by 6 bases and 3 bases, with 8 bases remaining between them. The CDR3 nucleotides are TGTGCCAGCAGTTCCGGGCACACTGAAGCTTTCTTT. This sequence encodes CASSSGHTEAFF. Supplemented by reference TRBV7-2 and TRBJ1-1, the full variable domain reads GAGVSQSPSNKVTEKGKDVELRCDPISGHTALYWYRQSLGQGLEFLIYFQGNSAPDKSGLPSDRFSAERTGGSVSTLTIQRTQQEDSAVYLCASSSGHTEAFFGQGTRLTVV.

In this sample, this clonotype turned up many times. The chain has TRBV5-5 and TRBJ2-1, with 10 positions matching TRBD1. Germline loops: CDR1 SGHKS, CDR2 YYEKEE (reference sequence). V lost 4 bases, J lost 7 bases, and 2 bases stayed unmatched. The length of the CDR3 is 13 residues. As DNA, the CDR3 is TGTGCCAGCAGCGGGGACAGGGGTAATGAGCAGTTCTTC. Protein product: CASSGDRGNEQFF.

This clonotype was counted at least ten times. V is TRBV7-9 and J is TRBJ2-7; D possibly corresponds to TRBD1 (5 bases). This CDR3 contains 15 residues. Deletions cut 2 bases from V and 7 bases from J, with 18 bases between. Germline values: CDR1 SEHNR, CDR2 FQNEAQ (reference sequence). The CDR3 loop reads CASSLFDSGFGEQYF. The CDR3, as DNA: TGTGCCAGCAGCTTATTCGACAGTGGATTTGGAGAGCAGTACTTC.

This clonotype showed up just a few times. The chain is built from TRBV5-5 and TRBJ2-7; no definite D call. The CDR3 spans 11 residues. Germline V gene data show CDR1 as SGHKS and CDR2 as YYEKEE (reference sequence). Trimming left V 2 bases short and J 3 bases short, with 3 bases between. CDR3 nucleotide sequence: TGTGCCAGCAGCTTCAACTACGAGCAGTACTTC. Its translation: CASSFNYEQYF.

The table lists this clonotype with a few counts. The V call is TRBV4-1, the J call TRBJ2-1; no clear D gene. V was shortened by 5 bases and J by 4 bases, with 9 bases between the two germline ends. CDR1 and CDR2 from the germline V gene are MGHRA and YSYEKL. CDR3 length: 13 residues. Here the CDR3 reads CASSETPYNEQFF. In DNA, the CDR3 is TGCGCCAGCAGCGAGACACCGTACAATGAGCAGTTCTTC.

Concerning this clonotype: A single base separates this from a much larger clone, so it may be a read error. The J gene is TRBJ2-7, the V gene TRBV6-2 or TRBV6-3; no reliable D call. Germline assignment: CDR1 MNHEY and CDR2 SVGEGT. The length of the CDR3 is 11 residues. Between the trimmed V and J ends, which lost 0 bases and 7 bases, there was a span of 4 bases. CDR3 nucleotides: TGTGCCAGCAGTTACTCAGAGGAGCAGTACTTC. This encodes CASSYSEEQYF.

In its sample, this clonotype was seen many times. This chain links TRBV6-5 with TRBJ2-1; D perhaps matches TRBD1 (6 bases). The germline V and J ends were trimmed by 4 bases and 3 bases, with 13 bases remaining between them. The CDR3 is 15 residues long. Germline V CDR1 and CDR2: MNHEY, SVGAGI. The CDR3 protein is CASSLGQTFYNEQFF. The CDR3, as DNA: TGTGCCAGCAGTTTAGGACAGACGTTCTACAATGAGCAGTTCTTC.

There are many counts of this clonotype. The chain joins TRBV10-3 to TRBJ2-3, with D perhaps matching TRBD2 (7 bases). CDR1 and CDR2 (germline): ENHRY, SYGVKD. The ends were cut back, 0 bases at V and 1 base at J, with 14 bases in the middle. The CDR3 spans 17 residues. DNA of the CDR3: TGTGCCATCAGTGAGTCCCGACGGCGGGGGCGCACAGATACGCAGTATTTT. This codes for CAISESRRRGRTDTQYF.

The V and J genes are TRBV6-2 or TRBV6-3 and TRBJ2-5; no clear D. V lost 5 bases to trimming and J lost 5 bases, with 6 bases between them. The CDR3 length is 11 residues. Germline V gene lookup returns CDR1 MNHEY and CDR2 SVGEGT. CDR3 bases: TGTGCCAGCAGTGTTGAGGAGACCCAGTACTTC. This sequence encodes CASSVEETQYF.

As DNA, the CDR3 is TGTGCCAGCAGCCCCCGGGGAGCGGGATACGAGCAGTACGTC. Its translation is CASSPRGAGYEQYV. The gene calls are TRBV5-6 and TRBJ2-7, with 7 bases aligning to TRBD2. Germline V gene lookup returns CDR1 SGHDT and CDR2 YYEEEE. Germline trimming cut 4 bases from V and 4 bases from J; bases unmatched to any gene: 8. The CDR3 is 14 amino acids.

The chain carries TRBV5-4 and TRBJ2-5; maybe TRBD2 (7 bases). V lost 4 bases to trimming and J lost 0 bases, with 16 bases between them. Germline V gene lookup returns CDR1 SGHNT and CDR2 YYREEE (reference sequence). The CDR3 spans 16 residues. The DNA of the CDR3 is TGTGCCAGCAGCCCACCCGGGCGGGGGCACCAAGAGACCCAGTACTTC. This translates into CASSPPGRGHQETQYF.

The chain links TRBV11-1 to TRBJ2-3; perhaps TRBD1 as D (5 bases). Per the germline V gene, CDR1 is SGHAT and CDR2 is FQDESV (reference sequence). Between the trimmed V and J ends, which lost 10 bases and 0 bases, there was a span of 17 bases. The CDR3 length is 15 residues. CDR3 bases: TGTGCCAACAGACCGACAGTTACTAGCACAGATACGCAGTATTTT. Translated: CANRPTVTSTDTQYF. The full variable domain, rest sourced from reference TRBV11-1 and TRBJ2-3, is EAEVAQSPRYKITEKSQAVAFWCDPISGHATLYWYRQILGQGPELLVQFQDESVVDDSQLPKDRFSAERLKGVDSTLKIQPAELGDSAMYLCANRPTVTSTDTQYFGPGTRLTVL.

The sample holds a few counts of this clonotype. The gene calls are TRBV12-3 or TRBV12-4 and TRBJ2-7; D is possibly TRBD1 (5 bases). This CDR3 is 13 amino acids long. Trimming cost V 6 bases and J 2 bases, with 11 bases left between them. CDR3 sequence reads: CASSSGSPYEQYF. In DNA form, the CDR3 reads TGTGCCAGCAGCTCAGGGTCCCCCTACGAGCAGTACTTC.